This T cell receptor (beta chain) was identified in a study of siplizumab effects on memory and regulatory T cells. Whole-study results and caveats: Assignment to unstimulated subsets succeeded for only a minor fraction of the alloreactive clones. Naive T cells appeared more diverse than memory cells and seemed to be major alloresponse contributors. The suppressive capacity of proliferating Tregs from siplizumab cultures remained unconfirmed.

Measured with immunoSEQ multiplex PCR; TCRdb has only the in-frame clones, and not every one. This sample has tens of thousands of clones; approximately 95% occur once, and the top ten carry roughly 0.3%. Germline trimming cut 5 bases from V and 2 bases from J; bases unmatched to any gene: 7. This CDR3 has 17 amino acids. CDR1 and CDR2 from the germline V gene are SGHTA and FQGTGA. A word on this clone: Its specificity is unknown.

The V and J genes are TRBV7-3 and TRBJ2-2; 11 nucleotides align to TRBD2. Sequenced: non-Treg CD4+ T cells sorted from blood. This receptor was obtained from a human donor in good health. Here the CDR3 DNA reads TGTGCCAGCAGCAAATCCGGGACTAGCGGAAACACCGGGGAGCTGTTTTTT. It yields the protein CASSKSGTSGNTGELFF.